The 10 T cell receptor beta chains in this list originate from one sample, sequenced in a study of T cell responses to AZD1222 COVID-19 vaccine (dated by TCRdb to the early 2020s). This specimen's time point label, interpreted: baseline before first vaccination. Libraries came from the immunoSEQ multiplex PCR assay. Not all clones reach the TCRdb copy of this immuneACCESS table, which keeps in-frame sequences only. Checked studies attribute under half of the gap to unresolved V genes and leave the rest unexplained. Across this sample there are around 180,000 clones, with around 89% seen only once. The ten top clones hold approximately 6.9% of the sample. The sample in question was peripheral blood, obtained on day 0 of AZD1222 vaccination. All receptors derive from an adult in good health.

CDR3 loop: CASSTPYNEQFF. The CDR3 region has the DNA TGTGCCAGCAGTACCCCCTACAATGAGCAGTTCTTC. The V call is TRBV6-5, the J call TRBJ2-1; D remains ambiguous. The germline V gene has CDR1 MNHEY and CDR2 SVGAGI. V gave up 5 bases and J gave up 2 bases, with 4 bases separating them. The CDR3 consists of 12 residues.

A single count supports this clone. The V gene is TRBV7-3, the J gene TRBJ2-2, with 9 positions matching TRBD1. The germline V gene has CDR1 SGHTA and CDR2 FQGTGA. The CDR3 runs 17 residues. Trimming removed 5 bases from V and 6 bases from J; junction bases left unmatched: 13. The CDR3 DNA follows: TGTGCCAGCAGCATGCGGGCCGGGACAGGGTATCCCGGGGAGCTGTTTTTT. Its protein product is CASSMRAGTGYPGELFF.

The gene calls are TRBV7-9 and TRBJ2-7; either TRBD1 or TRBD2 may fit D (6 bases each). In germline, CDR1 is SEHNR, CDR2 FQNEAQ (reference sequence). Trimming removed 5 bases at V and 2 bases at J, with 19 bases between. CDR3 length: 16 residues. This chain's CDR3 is CASSPGGGRATYEQYF. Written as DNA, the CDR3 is TGTGCCAGCAGCCCCGGAGGGGGACGGGCGACCTACGAGCAGTACTTC.

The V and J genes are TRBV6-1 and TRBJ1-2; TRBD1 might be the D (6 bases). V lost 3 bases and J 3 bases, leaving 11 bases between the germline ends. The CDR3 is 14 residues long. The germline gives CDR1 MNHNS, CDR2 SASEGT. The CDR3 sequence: CASSDWTEDYGYTF. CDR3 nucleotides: TGTGCCAGCAGTGATTGGACAGAGGACTATGGCTACACCTTC.

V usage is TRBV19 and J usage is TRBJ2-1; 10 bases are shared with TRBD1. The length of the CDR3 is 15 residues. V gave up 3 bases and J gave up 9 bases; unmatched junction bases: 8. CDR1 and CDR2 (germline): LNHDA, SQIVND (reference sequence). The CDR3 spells CASSIGTGAGLEQFF. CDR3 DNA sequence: TGTGCCAGTAGTATTGGGACAGGGGCTGGTCTTGAGCAGTTCTTC. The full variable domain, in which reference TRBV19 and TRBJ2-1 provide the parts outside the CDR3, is DGGITQSPKYLFRKEGQNVTLSCEQNLNHDAMYWYRQDPGQGLRLIYYSQIVNDFQKGDIAEGYSVSREKKESFPLTVTSAQKNPTAFYLCASSIGTGAGLEQFFGPGTRLTVL.

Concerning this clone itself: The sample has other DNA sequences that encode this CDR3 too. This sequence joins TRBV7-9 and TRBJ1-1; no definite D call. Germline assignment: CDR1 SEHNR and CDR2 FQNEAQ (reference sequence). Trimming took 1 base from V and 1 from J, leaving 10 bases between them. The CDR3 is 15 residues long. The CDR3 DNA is TGTGCCAGCAGCTTAGTTAGCGGCCGGAACACTGAAGCTTTCTTT. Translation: CASSLVSGRNTEAFF.

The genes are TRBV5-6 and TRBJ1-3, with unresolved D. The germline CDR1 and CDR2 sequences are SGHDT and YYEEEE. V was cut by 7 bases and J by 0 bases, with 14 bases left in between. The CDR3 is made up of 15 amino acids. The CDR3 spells CASFLEGVSGNTIYF. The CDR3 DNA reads TGTGCCAGCTTCCTGGAGGGCGTCTCTGGAAACACCATATATTTT.

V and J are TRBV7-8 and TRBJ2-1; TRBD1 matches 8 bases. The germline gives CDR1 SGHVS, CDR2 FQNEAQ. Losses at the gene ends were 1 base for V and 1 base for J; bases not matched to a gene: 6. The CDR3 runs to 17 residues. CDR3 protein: CASSLGTTGVSYNEQFF. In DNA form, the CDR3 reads TGTGCCAGCAGCTTAGGGACGACAGGGGTATCCTACAATGAGCAGTTCTTC.

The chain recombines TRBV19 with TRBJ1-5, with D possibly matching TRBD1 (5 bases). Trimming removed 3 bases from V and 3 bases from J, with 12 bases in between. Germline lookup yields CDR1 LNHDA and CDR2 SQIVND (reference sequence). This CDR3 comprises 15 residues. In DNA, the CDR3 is TGTGCCAGTAGTATCAGGGACGGGGTCAATCAGCCCCAGCATTTT. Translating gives CASSIRDGVNQPQHF.

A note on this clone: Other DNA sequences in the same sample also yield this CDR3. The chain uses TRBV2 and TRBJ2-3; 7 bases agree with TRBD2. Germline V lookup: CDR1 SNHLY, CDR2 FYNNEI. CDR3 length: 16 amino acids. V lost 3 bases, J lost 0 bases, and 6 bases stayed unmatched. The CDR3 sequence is CASSERGGGSTDTQYF. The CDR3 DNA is TGTGCCAGCAGTGAGAGGGGCGGGGGTAGCACAGATACGCAGTATTTT.